This T cell receptor beta chain was identified during a study of cytomegalovirus exposure and HLA in healthy donors. Overall study: The 120 or so validation repertoires used a platform that matched the one used for the approximately 670 first-cohort repertoires, as a later analysis reported. Study outcomes and limitations: Rare TCR sequences dominated, though some public TCRs recurred in many donors. Within the 120 validation repertoires, first-cohort TCR clusters tended to co-occur, according to a later analysis.

Method: immunoSEQ multiplex PCR; TCRdb's copy keeps in-frame clones and lacks some. The sample carries roughly 220,000 clones, over 80% recorded once. This clone appeared a few times. Its antigen is undetermined. Trimming removed 4 bases from V and 2 bases from J; junction bases left unmatched: 0. The CDR3 runs to 14 residues. Germline values: CDR1 LNHDA, CDR2 SQIVND (reference sequence). Specimen: PBMCs. The origin of this receptor is a woman in her 30s in good health and CMV-seropositive. The chain links TRBV19 to TRBJ2-1, with 9 bases matching TRBD2. CDR3 coding DNA: TGTGCCAGTAGTACTAGCGGGGCCTACAATGAGCAGTTCTTC. Translating it yields CASSTSGAYNEQFF.